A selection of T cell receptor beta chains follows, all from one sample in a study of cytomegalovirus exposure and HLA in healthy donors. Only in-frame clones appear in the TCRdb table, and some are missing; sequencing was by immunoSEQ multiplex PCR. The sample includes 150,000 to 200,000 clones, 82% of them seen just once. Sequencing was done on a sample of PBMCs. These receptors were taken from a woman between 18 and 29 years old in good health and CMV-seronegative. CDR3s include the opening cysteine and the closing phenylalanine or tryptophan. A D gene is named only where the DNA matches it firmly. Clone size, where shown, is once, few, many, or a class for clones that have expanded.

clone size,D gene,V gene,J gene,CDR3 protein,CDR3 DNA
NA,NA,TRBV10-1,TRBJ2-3,CASSGGRDFRTDTQYF,TGCGCCAGCAGTGGGGGCCGGGACTTCAGAACAGATACGCAGTATTTT
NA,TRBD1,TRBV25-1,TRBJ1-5,CASSDRQGSPQHF,TGTGCCAGCAGTGACAGACAGGGGTCCCCCCAGCATTTT
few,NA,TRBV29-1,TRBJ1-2,CSAIRDIYGYTF,TGCAGCGCCATCCGGGACATTTATGGCTACACCTTC
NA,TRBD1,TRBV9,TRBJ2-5,CASSWDRGINQETQYF,TGTGCCAGCAGCTGGGACAGAGGCATCAATCAAGAGACCCAGTACTTC
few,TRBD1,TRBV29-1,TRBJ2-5,CSGGDRAGETQYF,TGCAGCGGGGGGGACAGGGCTGGGGAGACCCAGTACTTC
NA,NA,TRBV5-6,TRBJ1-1,CASSLVGQGNTEAFF,TGTGCCAGCAGCTTGGTGGGCCAGGGAAACACTGAAGCTTTCTTT
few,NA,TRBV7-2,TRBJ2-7,CASSASDSQQYF,TGTGCCAGCAGCGCTTCGGACAGCCAGCAGTACTTC
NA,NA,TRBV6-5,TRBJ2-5,CASSYRQIRAETQYF,TGTGCCAGCAGTTACCGACAGATCCGGGCAGAGACCCAGTACTTC
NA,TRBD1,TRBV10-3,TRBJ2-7,CAISRGTGGSYEQYF,TGTGCCATCAGTAGAGGGACAGGGGGTTCCTACGAGCAGTACTTC
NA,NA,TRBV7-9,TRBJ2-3,CSSIKGSVDTQYF,TGTTCCAGCATTAAAGGGAGTGTAGATACGCAGTATTTT
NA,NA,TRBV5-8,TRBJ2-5,CASSFGTLQETQYF,TGTGCCAGCAGCTTTGGGACTCTCCAAGAGACCCAGTACTTC
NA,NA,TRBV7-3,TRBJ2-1,CASSASDSSYNEQFF,TGTGCCAGCAGCGCTAGCGATAGCTCCTACAATGAGCAGTTCTTC
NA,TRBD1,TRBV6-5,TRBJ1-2,CASRGTGDGYTF,TGTGCCAGCAGGGGGACAGGAGATGGCTACACCTTC
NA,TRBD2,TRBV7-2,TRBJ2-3,CASSSWVSGGVPNTDTQYF,TGTGCCAGCAGTTCCTGGGTGTCGGGGGGGGTTCCGAACACAGATACGCAGTATTTT
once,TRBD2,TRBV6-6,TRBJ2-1,CASSYSLAGGNEQFF,TGTGCCAGCAGTTACTCACTAGCGGGGGGCAATGAGCAGTTCTTC
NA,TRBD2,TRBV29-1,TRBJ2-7,CSVMTSGFYEQYF,TGCAGCGTTATGACTAGCGGTTTCTACGAGCAGTACTTC